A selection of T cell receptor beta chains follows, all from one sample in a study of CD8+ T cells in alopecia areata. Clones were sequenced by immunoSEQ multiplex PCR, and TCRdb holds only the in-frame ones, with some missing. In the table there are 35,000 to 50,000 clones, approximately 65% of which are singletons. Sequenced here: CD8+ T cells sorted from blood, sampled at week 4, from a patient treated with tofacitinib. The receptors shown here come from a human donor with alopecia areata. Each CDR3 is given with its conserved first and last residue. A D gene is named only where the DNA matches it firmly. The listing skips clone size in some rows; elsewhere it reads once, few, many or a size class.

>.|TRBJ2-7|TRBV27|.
TGTGCCAGCAGTATGTCGACGGGACATCTTGGATACGAGCAGTACTTC
CASSMSTGHLGYEQYF
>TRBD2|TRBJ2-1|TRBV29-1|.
TGCAGCGTTGTGGGGGGGGCCTACAATGAGCAGTTCTTC
CSVVGGAYNEQFF
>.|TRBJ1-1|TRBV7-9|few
TGTGCCACCAATGAAGCTTTCTTT
CATNEAFF
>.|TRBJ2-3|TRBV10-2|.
TGCGCCAGCACCGGCGACAGAATCACAGATACGCAGTATTTT
CASTGDRITDTQYF
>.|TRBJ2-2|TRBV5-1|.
TGCGCCAGCAGCCCGAACCGTTCGCCTGGGGAGCTGTTTTTT
CASSPNRSPGELFF
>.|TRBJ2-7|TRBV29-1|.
TGCAGCGTTGAAGATCGATCTGCAAGCTCCTACGAGCAGTACTTC
CSVEDRSASSYEQYF
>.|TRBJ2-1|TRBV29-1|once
TGCAGCGTCGCATTCGGGGCCTACAATGAGCAGTTCTTC
CSVAFGAYNEQFF
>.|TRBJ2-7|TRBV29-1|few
TGCAGCGTTGTGAGGGGAGGTGACTACGAGCAGTACTTC
CSVVRGGDYEQYF
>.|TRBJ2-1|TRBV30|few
TGTGCCTGGAGTGTGTCGGGTTACAATGAGCAGTTCTTC
CAWSVSGYNEQFF
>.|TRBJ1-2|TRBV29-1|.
TGCAGCGTTGAAGGTTGGACAGCGGATAACTATGGCTACACCTTC
CSVEGWTADNYGYTF
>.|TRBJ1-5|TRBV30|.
TGTGCCTGGAGTAGCAATCAGCCCCAGCATTTT
CAWSSNQPQHF
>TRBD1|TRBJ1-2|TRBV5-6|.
TGTGCCAGCAGCTTGTGGACAGGGGAGGGCTATGGCTACACCTTC
CASSLWTGEGYGYTF
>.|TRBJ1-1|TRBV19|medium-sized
TGTGCCAGCGGGAGGACTGAAGCTTTCTTT
CASGRTEAFF
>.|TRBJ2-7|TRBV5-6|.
TGTGCCAGCACACCGGTGAGGGCTACCTACGAGCAGTACTTC
CASTPVRATYEQYF
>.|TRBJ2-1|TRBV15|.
TGTGCCACCAGCAGAGTTCGGAGTGAGCAGTTCTTC
CATSRVRSEQFF
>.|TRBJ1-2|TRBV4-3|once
TGCGCCAGCAGCCAAGACCTTTTGGGAGCGGGTGGCTACACCTTC
CASSQDLLGAGGYTF
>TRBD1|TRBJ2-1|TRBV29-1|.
TGCAGCGTTGAACGGCAGGGGGATATCAATGAGCAGTTCTTC
CSVERQGDINEQFF
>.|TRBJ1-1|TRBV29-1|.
TGCAGCGTTGAATCGAACACTGAAGCTTTCTTT
CSVESNTEAFF
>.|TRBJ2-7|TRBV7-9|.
TGTGCCAGCAGGGACCAGGGCAGCTCCTACGAGCAGTACTTC
CASRDQGSSYEQYF
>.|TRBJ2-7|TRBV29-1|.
TGCAGCGCTCGAGACCGGGACACCTACGAGCAGTACTTC
CSARDRDTYEQYF
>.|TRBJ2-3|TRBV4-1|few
TGCGCCAGCAGCCCTGGGGGCGGCACAGATACGCAGTATTTT
CASSPGGGTDTQYF
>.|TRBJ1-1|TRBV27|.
TGTGCCAGCAGTCCGAACATGTGGGAAGCTTTCTTT
CASSPNMWEAFF
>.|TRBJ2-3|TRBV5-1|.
TGCGCCAGCAGCGCCGAAGCGACAGATACGCAGTATTTT
CASSAEATDTQYF
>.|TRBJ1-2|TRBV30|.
TGTGCTTACAAACAGGGTCCCGGCTACACCTTC
CAYKQGPGYTF
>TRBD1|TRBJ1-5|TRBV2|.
TGTGCCAGCGCCACAGGGGATGGCAATCAGCCCCAGCATTTT
CASATGDGNQPQHF
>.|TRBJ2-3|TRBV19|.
TGTGCCAGTAGTGCCCGATTGGCAGATACGCAGTATTTT
CASSARLADTQYF
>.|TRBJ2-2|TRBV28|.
TGTGCCAGCAGTACGCGACAGAATGCGAACACCGGGGAGCTGTTTTTT
CASSTRQNANTGELFF
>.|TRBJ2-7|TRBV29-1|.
TGCAGCGTTGAAGATCGGAGCTCCTACGAGCAGTACTTC
CSVEDRSSYEQYF
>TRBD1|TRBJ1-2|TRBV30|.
TGTGCCTGGAGTGTAACAGGGGCGGATGGCTACACCTTC
CAWSVTGADGYTF
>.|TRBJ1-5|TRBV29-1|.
TGCAGCGTTGTGGCGGGCGGTGTCCAGCATTTT
CSVVAGGVQHF
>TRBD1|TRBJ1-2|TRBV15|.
TGTGCCACCAGCATTACAGGGGGCAGGGATGGCTACACCTTC
CATSITGGRDGYTF
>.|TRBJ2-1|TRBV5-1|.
TGCGCCAGCAGCTTGTGGACCCCGCGGGATGAGCAGTTCTTC
CASSLWTPRDEQFF
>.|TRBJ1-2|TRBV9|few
TGTGCCAGCAGCGGTCAGGTCCATTCAGACTATGGCTACACCTTC
CASSGQVHSDYGYTF
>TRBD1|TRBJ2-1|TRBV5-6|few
TGTGCCAGCAGCTTAGGGCAGGGGGAGAATGAGCAGTTCTTC
CASSLGQGENEQFF
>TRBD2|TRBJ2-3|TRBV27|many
TGTGCCAGCAGCCTAGCGGGGGGGCTAGATACGCAGTATTTT
CASSLAGGLDTQYF
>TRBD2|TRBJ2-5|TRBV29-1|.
TGCAGCGTTTTACTAGCGGGGGGCCCCCCGACCCAGTACTTC
CSVLLAGGPPTQYF